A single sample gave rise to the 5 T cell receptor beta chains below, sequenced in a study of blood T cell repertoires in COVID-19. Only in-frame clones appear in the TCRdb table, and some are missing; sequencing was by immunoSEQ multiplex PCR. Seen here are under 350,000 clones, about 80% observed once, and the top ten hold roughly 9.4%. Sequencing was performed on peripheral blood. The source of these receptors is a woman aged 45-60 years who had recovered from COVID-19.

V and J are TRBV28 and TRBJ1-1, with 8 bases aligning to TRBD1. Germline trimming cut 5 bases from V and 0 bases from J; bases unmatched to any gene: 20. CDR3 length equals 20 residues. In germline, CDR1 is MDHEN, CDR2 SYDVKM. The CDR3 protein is CASSHNLRGRGRMVNTEAFF. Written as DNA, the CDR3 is TGTGCCAGCAGTCATAACCTCAGGGGGCGCGGACGTATGGTGAACACTGAAGCTTTCTTT. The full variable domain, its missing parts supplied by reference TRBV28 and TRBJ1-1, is DVKVTQSSRYLVKRTGEKVFLECVQDMDHENMFWYRQDPGLGLRLIYFSYDVKMKEKGDIPEGYSVSREKKERFSLILESASTNQTSMYLCASSHNLRGRGRMVNTEAFFGQGTRLTVV.

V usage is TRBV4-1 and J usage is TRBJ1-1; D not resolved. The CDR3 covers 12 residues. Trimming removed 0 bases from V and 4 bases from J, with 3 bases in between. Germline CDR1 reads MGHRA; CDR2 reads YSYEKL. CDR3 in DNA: TGCGCCAGCAGCCAAGATAGCACTGAAGCTTTCTTT. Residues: CASSQDSTEAFF.

The CDR3 loop reads CASSGLAGNTDTQYF. The DNA for the CDR3 is TGTGCCAGCAGTGGACTAGCGGGGAACACAGATACGCAGTATTTT. The genes are TRBV2 and TRBJ2-3; 11 bases match TRBD2. The CDR3 has 15 residues. J gave up 2 bases and V 4 bases, and 2 bases lay outside the gene matches. The germline gives CDR1 SNHLY, CDR2 FYNNEI.

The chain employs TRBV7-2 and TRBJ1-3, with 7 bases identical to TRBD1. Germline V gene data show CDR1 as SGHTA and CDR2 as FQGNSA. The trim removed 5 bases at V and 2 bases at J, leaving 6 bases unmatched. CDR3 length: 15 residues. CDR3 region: CASSPQGGPGNTIYF. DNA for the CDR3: TGTGCCAGCAGCCCCCAGGGGGGACCTGGAAACACCATATATTTT. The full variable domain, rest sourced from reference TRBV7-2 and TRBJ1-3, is GAGVSQSPSNKVTEKGKDVELRCDPISGHTALYWYRQSLGQGLEFLIYFQGNSAPDKSGLPSDRFSAERTGGSVSTLTIQRTQQEDSAVYLCASSPQGGPGNTIYFGEGSWLTVV.

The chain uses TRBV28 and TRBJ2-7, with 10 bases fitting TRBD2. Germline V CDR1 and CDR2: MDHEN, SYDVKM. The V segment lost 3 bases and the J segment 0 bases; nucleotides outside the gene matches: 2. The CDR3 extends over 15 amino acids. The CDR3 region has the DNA TGTGCCAGCAGTTTTATAGCGGGGGGCTCCTACGAGCAGTACTTC. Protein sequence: CASSFIAGGSYEQYF.